This section outlines one TCR beta chain sequence together with its context. The antigen is not known. This entry is derived from a study of cytomegalovirus exposure and HLA in healthy donors. General observations from the study: Most subjects' HLA-A and HLA-B alleles were reportedly predicted from TCR beta sequences. A later analysis reported that several of the most significant clusters appeared to be linked to common viral pathogens, among them Epstein-Barr virus. Associated with cytomegalovirus, according to the listing, were 164 TCR beta chains. Presence/absence analyses supposed approximately even sequencing depth among donors.

The CDR3 contains 15 residues. The V gene's germline CDR1 is LNHNV and CDR2 YYDKDF (reference sequence). Trimming removed 1 base from V and 2 bases from J, with 12 bases in between. It was with 60 Vbeta and 13 Jbeta primers that the PCR ran. Measured with immunoSEQ multiplex PCR; TCRdb has only the in-frame clones, and not every one. Of some 130,000 clones in the sample, 60% to 75% are singletons; the top ten hold around 1.6%. The source material was PBMCs. The chain combines TRBV15 with TRBJ2-7; a possible D gene is TRBD2 (6 bases). The clonotype was recovered from a human donor in good health. The CDR3 is CATSRGAGTTYEQYF. The DNA for the CDR3 is TGTGCCACCAGCAGAGGTGCGGGAACTACCTACGAGCAGTACTTC.